Detailed here is one T cell receptor (beta chain). Its antigen is still unknown. Per germline, CDR1 MRHNA and CDR2 SNTAGT. This CDR3 contains 14 residues. The ends were cut back, 3 bases at V and 6 bases at J, with 15 bases in the middle. The data were produced by immunoSEQ multiplex PCR, yet TCRdb's version contains in-frame clones alone and is incomplete. Of approximately 120,000 clones listed, approximately 90% are singletons. The source of the sample is a study of cytomegalovirus exposure and HLA in healthy donors. Findings and caveats of the study: Usually a TCR sequence was rare, but some public TCRs were found in many donors. One later analysis, an examination of the 120 or so validation repertoires, found that first-cohort TCR clusters tended to co-occur in them.

The approximately 120-subject validation cohort, separate from the 666-subject first cohort, included the donors. Sequencing input: PBMCs. The chain couples TRBV6-4 to TRBJ2-7, with D perhaps matching TRBD2 (6 bases). The source of this sequence is a woman under 30 in good health and CMV-seronegative. CDR3 DNA: TGTGCCAGCAGTGAAGTGGGAGGCTCTGGCGAGCAGTACTTC. This codes for CASSEVGGSGEQYF.